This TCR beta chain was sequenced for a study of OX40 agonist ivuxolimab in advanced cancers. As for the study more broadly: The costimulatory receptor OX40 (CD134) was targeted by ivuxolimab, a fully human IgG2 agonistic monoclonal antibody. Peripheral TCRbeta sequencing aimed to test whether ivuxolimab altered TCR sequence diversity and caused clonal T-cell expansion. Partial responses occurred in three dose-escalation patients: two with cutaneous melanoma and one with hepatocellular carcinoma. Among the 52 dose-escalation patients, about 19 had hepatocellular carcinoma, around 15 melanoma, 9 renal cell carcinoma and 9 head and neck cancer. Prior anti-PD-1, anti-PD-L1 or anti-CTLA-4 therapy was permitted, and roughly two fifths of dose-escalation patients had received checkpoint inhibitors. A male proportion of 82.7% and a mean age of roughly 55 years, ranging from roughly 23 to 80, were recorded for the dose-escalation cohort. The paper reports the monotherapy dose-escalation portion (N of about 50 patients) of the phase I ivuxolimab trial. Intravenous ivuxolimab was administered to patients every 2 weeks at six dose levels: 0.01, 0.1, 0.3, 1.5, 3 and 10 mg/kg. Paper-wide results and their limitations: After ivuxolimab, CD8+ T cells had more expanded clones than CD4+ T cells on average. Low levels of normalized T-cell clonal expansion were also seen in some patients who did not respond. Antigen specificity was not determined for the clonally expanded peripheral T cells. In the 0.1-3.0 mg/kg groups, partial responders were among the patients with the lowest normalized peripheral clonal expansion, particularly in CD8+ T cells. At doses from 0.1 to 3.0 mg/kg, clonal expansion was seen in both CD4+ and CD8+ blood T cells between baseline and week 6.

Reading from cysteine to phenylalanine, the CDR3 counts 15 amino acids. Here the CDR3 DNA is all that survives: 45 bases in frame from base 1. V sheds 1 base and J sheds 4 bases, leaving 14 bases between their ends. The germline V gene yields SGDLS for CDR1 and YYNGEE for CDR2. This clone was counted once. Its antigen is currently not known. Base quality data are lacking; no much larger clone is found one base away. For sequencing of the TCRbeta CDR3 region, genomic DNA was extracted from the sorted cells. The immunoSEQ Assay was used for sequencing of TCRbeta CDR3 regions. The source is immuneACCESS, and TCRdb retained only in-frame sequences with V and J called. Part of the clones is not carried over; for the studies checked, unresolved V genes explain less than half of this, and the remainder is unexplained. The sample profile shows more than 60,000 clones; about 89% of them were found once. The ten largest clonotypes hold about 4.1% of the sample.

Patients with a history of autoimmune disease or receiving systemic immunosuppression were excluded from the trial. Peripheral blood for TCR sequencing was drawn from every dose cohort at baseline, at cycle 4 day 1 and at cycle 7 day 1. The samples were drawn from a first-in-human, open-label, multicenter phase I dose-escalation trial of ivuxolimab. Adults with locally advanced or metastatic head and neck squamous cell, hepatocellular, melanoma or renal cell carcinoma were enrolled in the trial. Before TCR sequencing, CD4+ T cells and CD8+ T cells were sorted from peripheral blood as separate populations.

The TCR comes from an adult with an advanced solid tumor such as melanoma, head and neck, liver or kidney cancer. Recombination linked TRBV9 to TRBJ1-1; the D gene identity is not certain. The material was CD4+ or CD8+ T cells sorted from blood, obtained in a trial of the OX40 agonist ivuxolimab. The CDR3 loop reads CASSVLPPTGTEAFF. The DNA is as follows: TGTGCCAGCAGCGTATTACCACCCACGGGCACTGAAGCTTTCTTT. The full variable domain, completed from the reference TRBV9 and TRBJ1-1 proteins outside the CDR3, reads DSGVTQTPKHLITATGQRVTLRCSPRSGDLSVYWYQQSLDQGLQFLIQYYNGEERAKGNILERFSAQQFPDLHSELNLSSLELGDSALYFCASSVLPPTGTEAFFGQGTRLTVV.